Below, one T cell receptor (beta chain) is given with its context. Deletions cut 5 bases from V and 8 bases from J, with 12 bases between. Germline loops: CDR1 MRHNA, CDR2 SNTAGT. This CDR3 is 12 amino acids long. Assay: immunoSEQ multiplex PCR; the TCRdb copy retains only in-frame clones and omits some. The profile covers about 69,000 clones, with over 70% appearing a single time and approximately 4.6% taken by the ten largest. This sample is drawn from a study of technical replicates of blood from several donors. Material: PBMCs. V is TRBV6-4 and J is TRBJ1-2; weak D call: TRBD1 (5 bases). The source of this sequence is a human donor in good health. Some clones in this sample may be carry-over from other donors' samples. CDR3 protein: CASSPGRGGYTF. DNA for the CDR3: TGTGCCAGCAGTCCGGGTAGGGGAGGCTACACCTTC.